The next 32 T cell receptor beta chains were all read from a single sample in a study of spatial heterogeneity in lung cancer (dated by TCRdb to the late 2010s). Library preparation employed 5' RACE. The sample was run on a NextSeq 500. TCRdb trimmed public reads at Q25 via fastp, called clones via MiXCR and kept in-frame beta chains. Under each unique CDR3 protein, matching rows form one entry showing the most common genes and DNA. A total of roughly 48,000 distinct CDR3 sequences appear in this sample, approximately 5.3% of them only once. Of the sample, approximately 10% falls within the top ten clones. Taken with the paper, the label for time point translates to: sample taken at primary tumor resection. The starting material was PBMCs, obtained at surgery. The receptors here all came from a male donor with early-stage non-small cell lung cancer.

This clonotype is medium-sized (0.01 to 0.1%) by share. The chain employs TRBV29-1 and TRBJ2-5; no definite D call. Deletions cut 4 bases from V and 3 bases from J, with 12 bases between. The CDR3 consists of 13 residues. CDR1 and CDR2 (germline): SQVTM, ANQGSEA. In nucleotides, the CDR3 is TGCAGCGTTGTCCCAGGTTTAGAAGAGACCCAGTACTTC. Amino acids: CSVVPGLEETQYF.

This clonotype was detected many times. The chain carries TRBV6-6 and TRBJ1-2; a weak D match, TRBD1 (5 bases). The ends were cut back, 6 bases at V and 4 bases at J, with 21 bases in the middle. Germline-derived CDR1 and CDR2 are MNHNY and SVGAGI (reference sequence). This CDR3 spans 16 amino acids. CDR3 sequence (DNA): TGTGCCAGCAGCCCCACTGCACCACGGGGACTCTATGGCTACACCTTC. Translating gives CASSPTAPRGLYGYTF.

This chain joins TRBV6-2 or TRBV6-3 and TRBJ1-1; 8 nucleotides match TRBD1. This CDR3 spans 15 amino acids. CDR1 is MNHEY, CDR2 SVGEGT, per germline. V was pared by 1 base and J by 1 base, with 2 bases of the junction left unmatched. The CDR3, as DNA: TGTGCCAGCAGTTACTGGACAGGGAGGAACACTGAAGCTTTCTTT. Translated: CASSYWTGRNTEAFF.

This clonotype has ten or more counts. This chain links TRBV7-9 with TRBJ1-5; 7 nucleotides match TRBD1. The CDR3 contains 15 residues. The trim removed 4 bases at V and 3 bases at J, leaving 6 bases unmatched. Germline values: CDR1 SEHNR, CDR2 FQNEAQ (reference sequence). The CDR3 nucleotides are TGTGCCAGCAGCTCGGGACAGTTGCACAATCAGCCCCAGCATTTT. It translates to CASSSGQLHNQPQHF.

Only a few counts were recorded for this clonotype. The genes are TRBV19 and TRBJ1-1; D possibly corresponds to TRBD1 (5 bases). V lost 4 bases and J lost 11, with 14 bases in between. CDR1 is LNHDA, CDR2 SQIVND, per germline (reference sequence). There are 12 residues in the CDR3. This CDR3 reads CASSTGTVVAFF. CDR3 bases: TGTGCCAGTAGTACAGGGACCGTCGTTGCTTTCTTT. Combining the CDR3 with reference TRBV19 and TRBJ1-1 gives the whole variable domain DGGITQSPKYLFRKEGQNVTLSCEQNLNHDAMYWYRQDPGQGLRLIYYSQIVNDFQKGDIAEGYSVSREKKESFPLTVTSAQKNPTAFYLCASSTGTVVAFFGQGTRLTVV.

This clonotype appeared a few times. The chain links TRBV12-5 to TRBJ2-1, with a possible D match to TRBD2 (6 bases). The ends were cut back, 4 bases at V and 10 bases at J, with 14 bases in the middle. Germline CDR1 and CDR2: LGHNT and FRNRAP. The CDR3 spans 13 residues. Here the CDR3 reads CASGSAGGSEQFF. The DNA of the CDR3 is TGTGCTAGTGGTTCCGCTGGGGGGAGCGAGCAGTTCTTC. The variable domain in full, completed from reference TRBV12-5 and TRBJ2-1, reads DARVTQTPRHKVTEMGQEVTMRCQPILGHNTVFWYRQTMMQGLELLAYFRNRAPLDDSGMPKDRFSAEMPDATLATLKIQPSEPRDSAVYFCASGSAGGSEQFFGPGTRLTVL.

This clonotype has at least ten counts. The chain links TRBV9 to TRBJ1-4; 9 positions agree with TRBD1. V lost 3 bases to trimming and J lost 8 bases; unmatched junction nucleotides: 8. The CDR3 extends over 15 amino acids. Germline loops: CDR1 SGDLS, CDR2 YYNGEE. CDR3 sequence: CASSGSGDRAEKLFF. The CDR3 DNA reads as TGTGCCAGCAGCGGGTCGGGGGACAGGGCCGAAAAACTGTTTTTT. The full variable domain, rest sourced from reference TRBV9 and TRBJ1-4, is DSGVTQTPKHLITATGQRVTLRCSPRSGDLSVYWYQQSLDQGLQFLIQYYNGEERAKGNILERFSAQQFPDLHSELNLSSLELGDSALYFCASSGSGDRAEKLFFGSGTQLSVL.

This clonotype has just a few counts. This chain connects TRBV6-5 to TRBJ1-6, with a tentative D call TRBD1 (5 bases). The CDR3 is 14 residues long. CDR1 and CDR2 from the germline V gene are MNHEY and SVGAGI. V was shortened by 2 bases and J by 9 bases, with 11 bases between the two germline ends. Written as DNA, the CDR3 is TGTGCCAGCAGTTACGAGAGGGGTACTTCACCCCTCCACTTT. It is translated as CASSYERGTSPLHF.

The sample holds many counts of this clonotype. CDR3 amino acids: CATLTQGNNEQFF. The CDR3 bases are TGTGCCACACTCACTCAGGGGAATAATGAGCAGTTCTTC. The chain is built from TRBV10-3 and TRBJ2-1; D perhaps matches TRBD1 (6 bases). The CDR3 totals 13 residues. Germline lookup yields CDR1 ENHRY and CDR2 SYGVKD. V gave up 10 bases and J gave up 7 bases, with 17 bases separating them.

Within the sample, this clonotype is medium-sized. This chain connects TRBV20-1 to TRBJ1-6, with a possible D match to TRBD1 (6 bases). The CDR3 length is 14 residues. Per germline, CDR1 DFQATT and CDR2 SNEGSKA (reference sequence). Trimming shortened V by 1 base and J by 12 bases, and 16 bases separated the two germline ends. The DNA for the CDR3 is TGCAGTGCTAGAGGGACAGAAGGGAGAGGACCCCTCCACTTT. It is translated as CSARGTEGRGPLHF.

There are many counts of this clonotype. V gene TRBV12-3 or TRBV12-4 combines with J gene TRBJ2-1; possibly TRBD2 for D (5 bases). V was shortened by 0 bases and J by 6 bases, with 21 bases between the two germline ends. This CDR3 contains 18 residues. The CDR3 loop reads CASSLALMGGRPSNEQFF. The CDR3 bases are TGTGCCAGCAGTTTAGCGCTAATGGGTGGGAGACCCTCCAATGAGCAGTTCTTC.

This chain joins TRBV12-3 or TRBV12-4 and TRBJ1-5; 8 positions match TRBD1. CDR3 size: 14 residues. V lost 6 bases to trimming and J lost 7 bases; unmatched junction nucleotides: 8. CDR3 bases: TGTGCCAGCAGGCCAGGGGGCGCCGAGCAGCCCCAGCATTTT. This sequence encodes CASRPGGAEQPQHF.

In this sample, this clonotype turned up many times. V and J are TRBV3-1 and TRBJ2-7, with 8 bases lining up with TRBD2. This CDR3 spans 14 amino acids. CDR1 and CDR2 from the germline V gene are LGHDT and YNNKEL (reference sequence). V lost 1 base and J lost 6; bases outside the gene matches: 5. Written as DNA, the CDR3 is TGTGCCAGCAGCCAAGTCGGGACTAGAAGCGAGCAGTACTTC. It is translated as CASSQVGTRSEQYF.

This clonotype appeared many times. The chain carries TRBV29-1 and TRBJ1-1; D not certain. This CDR3 has 13 amino acids. In germline, CDR1 is SQVTM, CDR2 ANQGSEA. V gave up 4 bases and J gave up 1 base, with 10 bases separating them. For the CDR3, the DNA is TGCAGCGTTGGACGCTTGGGGAACACTGAAGCTTTCTTT. Translation: CSVGRLGNTEAFF.

This clonotype was detected many times. The chain is built from TRBV7-9 and TRBJ2-1; 8 bases align to TRBD2. With 4 bases clipped from V and 3 bases from J, the junction kept 8 bases outside the gene matches. CDR1 and CDR2 from the germline V gene are SEHNR and FQNEAQ (reference sequence). This CDR3 has 16 amino acids. This chain's CDR3 is CASSSSGAGDYNEQFF. In nucleotides, the CDR3 is TGTGCCAGCAGCTCCTCAGGAGCGGGAGACTACAATGAGCAGTTCTTC. Drawing the rest from reference TRBV7-9 and TRBJ2-1, the complete variable domain is DTGVSQNPRHKITKRGQNVTFRCDPISEHNRLYWYRQTLGQGPEFLTYFQNEAQLEKSRLLSDRFSAERPKGSFSTLEIQRTEQGDSAMYLCASSSSGAGDYNEQFFGPGTRLTVL.

In DNA form, the CDR3 reads TGCGCCAGCAGTGGACAGGGGCAAGAGACCCAGTACTTC. This codes for CASSGQGQETQYF. The chain links TRBV5-1 to TRBJ2-5; 9 bases line up with TRBD1. Germline loops: CDR1 SGHRS, CDR2 YFSETQ. The CDR3 sequence is 13 residues long. The V and J ends lost 5 bases and 2 bases, in that order; junction bases with no gene match: 1.

In its sample, this clonotype was seen a few times. The chain uses TRBV7-2 and TRBJ2-5; unclear D gene. The germline CDR1 and CDR2 sequences are SGHTA and FQGNSA. This CDR3 is 13 amino acids long. V lost 3 bases and J lost 1, with 6 bases in between. The CDR3 here is CASSLNIQETQYF. CDR3 DNA: TGTGCCAGCAGCTTGAACATCCAAGAGACCCAGTACTTC. Drawing the rest from reference TRBV7-2 and TRBJ2-5, the complete variable domain is GAGVSQSPSNKVTEKGKDVELRCDPISGHTALYWYRQSLGQGLEFLIYFQGNSAPDKSGLPSDRFSAERTGGSVSTLTIQRTQQEDSAVYLCASSLNIQETQYFGPGTRLLVL.

Many counts were recorded for this clonotype. This sequence joins TRBV30 and TRBJ1-6; 9 bases are shared with TRBD1. The V and J ends lost 6 bases and 6 bases, in that order; junction bases with no gene match: 3. Per germline, CDR1 GTSNPN and CDR2 SVGIG (reference sequence). The CDR3 extends over 13 amino acids. The CDR3 region has the DNA TGTGCCTGTGGGACAGGGAGTAATTCACCCCTCCACTTT. This sequence encodes CACGTGSNSPLHF. The whole variable domain, remainder taken from reference TRBV30 and TRBJ1-6, is SQTIHQWPATLVQPVGSPLSLECTVEGTSNPNLYWYRQAAGRGLQLLFYSVGIGQISSEVPQNLSASRPQDRQFILSSKKLLLSDSGFYLCACGTGSNSPLHFGNGTRLTVT.

Many counts were recorded for this clonotype. The J gene is TRBJ2-5, the V gene TRBV5-1, with TRBD1 identical over 8 bases. This CDR3 region has 17 residues. Looked up from germline, CDR1 is SGHRS and CDR2 is YFSETQ. J was trimmed by 3 bases and V by 4 bases; bases with no gene match: 14. CDR3 DNA sequence: TGCGCCAGCAGCGTGGGTCTTTTGCCGACAGGGGAAGAGACCCAGTACTTC. It specifies CASSVGLLPTGEETQYF.

This clonotype was seen a handful of times. The CDR3 is CASQRLRGNSPLHF. CDR3 coding DNA: TGTGCCAGCCAGCGGCTGCGGGGTAATTCACCCCTCCACTTT. The chain links TRBV2 to TRBJ1-6; no firm D call. Germline CDR1 SNHLY, CDR2 FYNNEI. The CDR3 totals 14 residues. V gave up 8 bases and J gave up 6 bases, with 14 bases separating them.

In its sample, this clonotype was seen many times. The chain recombines TRBV7-9 with TRBJ2-1; the D is unclear. The CDR3 has 16 residues. The germline V and J ends were trimmed by 1 base and 0 bases, with 10 bases remaining between them. Germline lookup yields CDR1 SEHNR and CDR2 FQNEAQ (reference sequence). This CDR3 reads CASSLVMALSYNEQFF. In DNA, the CDR3 is TGTGCCAGCAGCTTAGTAATGGCCCTCTCCTACAATGAGCAGTTCTTC.

This clonotype was seen repeatedly, ten times or more. The chain couples TRBV7-9 to TRBJ2-7, with TRBD1 matching 7 bases. Germline CDR1 is SEHNR and CDR2 is FQNEAQ (reference sequence). This CDR3 region has 16 residues. The V and J ends lost 1 base and 1 base, in that order; junction bases with no gene match: 7. CDR3 in amino acids: CASSLGWTGPSYEQYF. DNA of the CDR3: TGTGCCAGCAGCTTAGGGTGGACAGGACCTTCCTACGAGCAGTACTTC.

This clonotype was detected ten times or more. The chain joins TRBV3-1 to TRBJ2-7, with a possible D match to TRBD2 (5 bases). Germline V gene data show CDR1 as LGHDT and CDR2 as YNNKEL (reference sequence). This CDR3 has 14 amino acids. V gave up 4 bases and J gave up 3 bases, with 13 bases separating them. CDR3 DNA: TGTGCCAGCAGCCTAACGGGGATATTCTACGAGCAGTACTTC. Translation: CASSLTGIFYEQYF.

There are many counts of this clonotype. The rearrangement uses TRBV30 and TRBJ2-7; D ambiguous. The CDR3 totals 15 residues. Between the trimmed V and J ends, which lost 3 bases and 0 bases, there was a span of 15 bases. Per germline, CDR1 GTSNPN and CDR2 SVGIG (reference sequence). CDR3 in DNA: TGTGCCTGGAGCCGGCGTAGGCAGAGCTCCTACGAGCAGTACTTC. Translation: CAWSRRRQSSYEQYF.

The sample holds many counts of this clonotype. This rearrangement joins TRBV5-6 to TRBJ1-1; 8 nucleotides align to TRBD1. The CDR3 sequence is 14 residues long. The trim removed 3 bases at V and 3 bases at J, leaving 4 bases unmatched. The germline V gene encodes CDR1 SGHDT and CDR2 YYEEEE. The CDR3 DNA reads as TGTGCCAGCAGCTACGGACAGGGCTACACTGAAGCTTTCTTT. It is translated as CASSYGQGYTEAFF.

This clonotype has a handful of counts. This chain joins TRBV20-1 and TRBJ1-5, with D perhaps TRBD1 (5 bases). With 2 bases removed from V and 2 bases from J, the gap between germline ends came to 10 bases. CDR1 DFQATT and CDR2 SNEGSKA come from the germline V gene (reference sequence). CDR3 size: 14 residues. The CDR3: CSARWGVGNQPQHF. The CDR3 coding sequence is TGCAGTGCTAGATGGGGGGTGGGCAATCAGCCCCAGCATTTT.

The sample holds many counts of this clonotype. This rearrangement joins TRBV5-1 to TRBJ2-3, with D unclear. Germline V gene lookup returns CDR1 SGHRS and CDR2 YFSETQ. V lost 6 bases, J lost 4 bases, and 12 bases lay in between. The CDR3 extends over 13 amino acids. The CDR3 loop is CASKPTYSDTQYF. The CDR3 DNA reads TGCGCCAGCAAACCGACGTACTCAGATACGCAGTATTTT.

The table lists this clonotype with many counts. V gene TRBV25-1 combines with J gene TRBJ2-5; D is possibly TRBD1 (6 bases). V shed 10 bases and J shed 1 base, with 19 bases lying between them. Looked up from germline, CDR1 is MGHDK and CDR2 is SYGVNS. The length of the CDR3 is 15 residues. This CDR3 reads CATNDRRWVQETQYF. Written as DNA, the CDR3 is TGTGCCACCAACGACAGGCGTTGGGTCCAAGAGACCCAGTACTTC.

This clonotype came up many times. The chain joins TRBV18 to TRBJ1-1; possibly TRBD1 for D (6 bases). Trimming took 6 bases from V and 3 from J, leaving 23 bases between them. This CDR3 contains 17 residues. The V gene's germline CDR1 is KGHSH and CDR2 LQKENI. As DNA, the CDR3 is TGTGCCAGCTCGCCCCCCCGCCGCACAGGGAGGGACACTGAAGCTTTCTTT. It codes for CASSPPRRTGRDTEAFF. Based on the CDR3 plus reference TRBV18 and TRBJ1-1, the full variable domain is NAGVMQNPRHLVRRRGQEARLRCSPMKGHSHVYWYRQLPEEGLKFMVYLQKENIIDESGMPKERFSAEFPKEGPSILRIQQVVRGDSAAYFCASSPPRRTGRDTEAFFGQGTRLTVV.

A single count supports this clonotype. The CDR3 region is CAISGISGSNYNEQFF. Here the CDR3 DNA reads TGTGCCATCAGTGGTATCAGCGGGAGTAACTACAATGAGCAGTTCTTC. This sequence joins TRBV10-3 and TRBJ2-1; 8 bases fit TRBD2. The trim removed 4 bases at V and 3 bases at J, leaving 8 bases unmatched. The CDR3 covers 16 residues. Germline CDR1 reads ENHRY; CDR2 reads SYGVKD.

This clonotype was seen at least ten times. The rearrangement links TRBV7-2 to TRBJ2-3; maybe TRBD2 (5 bases). CDR3 length: 16 residues. The germline V and J ends were trimmed by 6 bases and 0 bases, with 16 bases remaining between them. Germline lookup yields CDR1 SGHTA and CDR2 FQGNSA. The chain's CDR3 is CASRLTSTLSTDTQYF. The CDR3 DNA follows: TGTGCCAGCAGGTTAACTAGTACCCTTAGCACAGATACGCAGTATTTT.

In its sample, this clonotype was seen many times. V is TRBV2 and J is TRBJ2-3, with 15 bases identical to TRBD2. The germline V gene has CDR1 SNHLY and CDR2 FYNNEI. The CDR3 spans 17 residues. The V segment lost 5 bases and the J segment 1 base; nucleotides outside the gene matches: 4. In DNA, the CDR3 is TGTGCCAGCAGTCCTCGGACTAGCGGGAGGGGCACAGATACGCAGTATTTT. Amino acids: CASSPRTSGRGTDTQYF.